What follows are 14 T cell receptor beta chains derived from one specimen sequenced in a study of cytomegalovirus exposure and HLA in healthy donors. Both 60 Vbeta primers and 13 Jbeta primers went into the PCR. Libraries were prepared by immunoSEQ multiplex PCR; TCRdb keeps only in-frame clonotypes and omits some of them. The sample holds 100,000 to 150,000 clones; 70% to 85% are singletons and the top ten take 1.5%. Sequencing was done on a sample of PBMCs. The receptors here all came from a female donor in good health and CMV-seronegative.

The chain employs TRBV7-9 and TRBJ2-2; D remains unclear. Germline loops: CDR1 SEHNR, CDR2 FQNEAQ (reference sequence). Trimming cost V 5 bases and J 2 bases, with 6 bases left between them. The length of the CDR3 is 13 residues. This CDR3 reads CASSTYNTGELFF. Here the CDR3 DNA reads TGTGCCAGCAGCACATATAACACCGGGGAGCTGTTTTTT.

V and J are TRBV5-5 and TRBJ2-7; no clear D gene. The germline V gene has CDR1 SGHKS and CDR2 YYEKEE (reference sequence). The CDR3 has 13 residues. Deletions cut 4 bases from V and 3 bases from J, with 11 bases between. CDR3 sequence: CASSTSGFYEQYF. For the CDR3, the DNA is TGTGCCAGCAGCACTTCAGGTTTCTACGAGCAGTACTTC.

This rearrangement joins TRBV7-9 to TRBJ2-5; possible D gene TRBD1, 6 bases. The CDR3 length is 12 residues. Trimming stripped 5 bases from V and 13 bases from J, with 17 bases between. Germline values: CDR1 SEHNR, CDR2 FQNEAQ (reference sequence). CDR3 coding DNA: TGTGCCAGCAGCGCACTGACAGGCGTAAGGTACTTC. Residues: CASSALTGVRYF. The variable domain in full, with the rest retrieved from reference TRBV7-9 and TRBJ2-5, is DTGVSQNPRHKITKRGQNVTFRCDPISEHNRLYWYRQTLGQGPEFLTYFQNEAQLEKSRLLSDRFSAERPKGSFSTLEIQRTEQGDSAMYLCASSALTGVRYFGPGTRLLVL.

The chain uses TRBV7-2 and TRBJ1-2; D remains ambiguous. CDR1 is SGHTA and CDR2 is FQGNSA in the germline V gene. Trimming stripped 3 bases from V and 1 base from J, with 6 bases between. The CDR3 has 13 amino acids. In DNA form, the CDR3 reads TGTGCCAGCAGCTTCGGGTATAACTATGGCTACACCTTC. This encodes CASSFGYNYGYTF.

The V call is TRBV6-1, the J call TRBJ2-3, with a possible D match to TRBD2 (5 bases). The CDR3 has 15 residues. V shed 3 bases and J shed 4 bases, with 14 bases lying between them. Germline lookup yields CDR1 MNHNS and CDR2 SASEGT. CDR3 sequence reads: CASSESGQLSDTQYF. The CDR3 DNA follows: TGTGCCAGCAGTGAGAGCGGCCAGCTCTCAGATACGCAGTATTTT.

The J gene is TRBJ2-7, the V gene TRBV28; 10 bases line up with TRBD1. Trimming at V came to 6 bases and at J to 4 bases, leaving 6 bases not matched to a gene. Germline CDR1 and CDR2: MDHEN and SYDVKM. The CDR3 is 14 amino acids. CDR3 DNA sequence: TGTGCCAGCAGCTACGGGACAGGGGCTTACGAGCAGTACTTC. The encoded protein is CASSYGTGAYEQYF.

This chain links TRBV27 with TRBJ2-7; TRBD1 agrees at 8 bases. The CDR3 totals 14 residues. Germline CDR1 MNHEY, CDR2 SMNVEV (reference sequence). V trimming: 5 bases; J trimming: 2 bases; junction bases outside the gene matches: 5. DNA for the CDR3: TGTGCCAGCAGTCACCAGGGGGCCACCTACGAGCAGTACTTC. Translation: CASSHQGATYEQYF.

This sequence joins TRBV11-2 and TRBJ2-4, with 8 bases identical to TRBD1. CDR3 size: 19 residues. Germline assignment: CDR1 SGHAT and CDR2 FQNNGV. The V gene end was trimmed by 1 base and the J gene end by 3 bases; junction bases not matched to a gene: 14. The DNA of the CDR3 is TGTGCCAGCAGCTTAGGGGACAGGAAACTCATATCGTTCAAAAACATTCAGTACTTC. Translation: CASSLGDRKLISFKNIQYF.

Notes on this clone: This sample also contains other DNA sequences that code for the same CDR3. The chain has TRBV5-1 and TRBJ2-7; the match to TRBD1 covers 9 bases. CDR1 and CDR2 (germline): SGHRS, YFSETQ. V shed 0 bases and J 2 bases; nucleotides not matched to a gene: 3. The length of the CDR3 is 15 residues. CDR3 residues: CASSLVTGGTYEQYF. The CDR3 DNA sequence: TGCGCCAGCAGCTTGGTGACAGGGGGTACCTACGAGCAGTACTTC.

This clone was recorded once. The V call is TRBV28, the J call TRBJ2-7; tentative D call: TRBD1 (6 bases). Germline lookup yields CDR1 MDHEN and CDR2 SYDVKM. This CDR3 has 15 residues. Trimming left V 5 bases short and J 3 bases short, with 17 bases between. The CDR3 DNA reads TGTGCCAGCAGTCTTCAGGGGCAGGGATACTACGAGCAGTACTTC. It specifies CASSLQGQGYYEQYF. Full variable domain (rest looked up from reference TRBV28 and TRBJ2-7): DVKVTQSSRYLVKRTGEKVFLECVQDMDHENMFWYRQDPGLGLRLIYFSYDVKMKEKGDIPEGYSVSREKKERFSLILESASTNQTSMYLCASSLQGQGYYEQYFGPGTRLTVT.

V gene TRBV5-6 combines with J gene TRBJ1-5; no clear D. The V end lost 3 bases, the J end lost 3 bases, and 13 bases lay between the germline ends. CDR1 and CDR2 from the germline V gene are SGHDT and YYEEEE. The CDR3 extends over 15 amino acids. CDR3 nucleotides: TGTGCCAGCAGCTCTTCGCGGGTGGCCAATCAGCCCCAGCATTTT. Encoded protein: CASSSSRVANQPQHF.

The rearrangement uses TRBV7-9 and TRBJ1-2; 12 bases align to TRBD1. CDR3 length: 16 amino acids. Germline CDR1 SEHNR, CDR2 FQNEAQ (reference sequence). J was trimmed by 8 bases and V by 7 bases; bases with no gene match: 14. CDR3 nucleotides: TGTGCCAGCAATCGGTACGGGGGACAGGGGGCTCACGGCTACACCTTC. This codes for CASNRYGGQGAHGYTF.

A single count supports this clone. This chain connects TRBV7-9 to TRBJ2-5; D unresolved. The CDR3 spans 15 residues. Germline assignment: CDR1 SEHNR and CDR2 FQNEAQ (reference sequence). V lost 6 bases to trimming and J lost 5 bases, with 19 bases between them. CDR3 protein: CASSLGQSNWETQYF. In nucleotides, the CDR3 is TGTGCCAGCAGTCTTGGGCAGTCAAATTGGGAGACCCAGTACTTC.

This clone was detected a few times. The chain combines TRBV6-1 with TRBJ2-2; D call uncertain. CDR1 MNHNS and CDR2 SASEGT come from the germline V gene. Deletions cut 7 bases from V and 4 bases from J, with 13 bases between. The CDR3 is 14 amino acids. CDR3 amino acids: CASIGAKATGELFF. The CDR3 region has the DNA TGTGCCAGCATAGGAGCGAAAGCCACCGGGGAGCTGTTTTTT.